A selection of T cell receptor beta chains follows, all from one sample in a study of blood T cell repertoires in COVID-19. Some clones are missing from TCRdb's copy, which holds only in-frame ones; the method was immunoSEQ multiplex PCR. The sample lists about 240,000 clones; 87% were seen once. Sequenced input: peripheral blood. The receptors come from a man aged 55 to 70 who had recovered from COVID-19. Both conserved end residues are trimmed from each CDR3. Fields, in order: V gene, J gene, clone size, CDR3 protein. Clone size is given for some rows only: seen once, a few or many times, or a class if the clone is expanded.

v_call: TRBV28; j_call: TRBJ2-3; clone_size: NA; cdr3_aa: ASSLGGIGSTDTQY
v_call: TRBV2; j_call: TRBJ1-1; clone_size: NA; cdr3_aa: ASRPTGVGTEAF
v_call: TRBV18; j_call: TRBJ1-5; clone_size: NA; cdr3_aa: ASSPRGQPQH
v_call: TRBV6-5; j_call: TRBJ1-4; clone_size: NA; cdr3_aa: ASEPRRSTAEKLF
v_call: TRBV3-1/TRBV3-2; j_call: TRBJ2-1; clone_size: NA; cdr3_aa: ASSQEGPGGYNEQF
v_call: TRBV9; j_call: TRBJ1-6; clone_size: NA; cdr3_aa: ASSPGGRTSPLH
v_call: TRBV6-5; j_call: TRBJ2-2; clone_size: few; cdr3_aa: ASSSQGTGELF
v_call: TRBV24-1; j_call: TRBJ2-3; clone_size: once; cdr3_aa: ATGEGTTSTDTQY
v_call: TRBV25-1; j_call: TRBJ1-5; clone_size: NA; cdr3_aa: ASSEHQGSQPQH
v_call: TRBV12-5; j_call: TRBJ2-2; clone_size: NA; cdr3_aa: ASGFMVAGGNTGELF
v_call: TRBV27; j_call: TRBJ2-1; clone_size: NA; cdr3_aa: ASKKSGQGYNEQF
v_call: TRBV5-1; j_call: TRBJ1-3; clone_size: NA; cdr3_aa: ASSRGQDLSGNTIY
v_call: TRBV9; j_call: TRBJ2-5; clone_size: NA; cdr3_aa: ASSAPTSLGETQY
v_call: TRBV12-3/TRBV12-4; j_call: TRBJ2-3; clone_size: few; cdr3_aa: ASSLLHLDTQY
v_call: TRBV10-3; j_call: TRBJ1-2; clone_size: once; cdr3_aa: AISVGAAGYGYT
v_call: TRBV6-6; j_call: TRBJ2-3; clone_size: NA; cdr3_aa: ASRKPATDTQY
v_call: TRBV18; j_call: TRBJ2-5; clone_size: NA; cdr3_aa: ASSPGASETQY
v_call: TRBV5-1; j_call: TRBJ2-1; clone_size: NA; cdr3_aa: ATESTPEGVNEQF
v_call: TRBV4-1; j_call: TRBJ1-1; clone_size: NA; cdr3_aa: ASSHKTDQNTEAF
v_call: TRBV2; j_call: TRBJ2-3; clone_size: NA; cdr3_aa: ASSRATGASTDTQY
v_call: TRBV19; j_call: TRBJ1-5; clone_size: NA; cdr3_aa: ASSFRGPQPQH
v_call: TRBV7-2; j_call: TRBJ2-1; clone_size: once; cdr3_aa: ASSGASSGAHNEQF
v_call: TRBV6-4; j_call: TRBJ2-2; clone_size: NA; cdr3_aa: ASSDGTGAANTGELF
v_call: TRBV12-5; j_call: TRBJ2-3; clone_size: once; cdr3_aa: ASGSKRGASTDTQY
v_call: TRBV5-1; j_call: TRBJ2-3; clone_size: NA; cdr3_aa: ASSPLALVTDTQY
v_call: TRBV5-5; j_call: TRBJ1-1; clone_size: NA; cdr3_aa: ASSLVPGVNTEAF
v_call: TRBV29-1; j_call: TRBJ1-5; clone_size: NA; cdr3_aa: SVEGAGWVPQPQH
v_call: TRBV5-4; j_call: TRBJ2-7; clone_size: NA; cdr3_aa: ASSLAGTKYEQY
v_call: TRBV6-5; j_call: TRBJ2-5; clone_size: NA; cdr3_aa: ASRKGGAHETQY
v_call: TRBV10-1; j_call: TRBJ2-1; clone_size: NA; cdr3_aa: ASSNRRSSYNEQF
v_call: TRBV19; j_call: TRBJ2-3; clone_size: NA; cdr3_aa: ASSRGQDPGTDTDTQY
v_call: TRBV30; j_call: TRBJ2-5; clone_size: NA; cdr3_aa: AWIRNPSGGAMGETQY
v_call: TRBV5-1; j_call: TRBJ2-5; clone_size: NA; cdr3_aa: ASSPNGQGETQY
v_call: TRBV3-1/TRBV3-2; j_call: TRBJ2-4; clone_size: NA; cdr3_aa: ASSQDGRTKNIQY
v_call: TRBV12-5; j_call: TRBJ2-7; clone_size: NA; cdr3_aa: ASGAPGGHDEQY
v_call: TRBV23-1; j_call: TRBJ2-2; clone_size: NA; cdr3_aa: ASSQTLSSSGGPGELF
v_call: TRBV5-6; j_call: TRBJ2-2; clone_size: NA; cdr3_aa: ASSLSNRGWTGELF
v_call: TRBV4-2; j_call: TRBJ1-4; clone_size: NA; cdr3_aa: ASSQEGAVSEKLF
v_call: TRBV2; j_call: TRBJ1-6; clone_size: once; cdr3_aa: ASKGKDYSLH
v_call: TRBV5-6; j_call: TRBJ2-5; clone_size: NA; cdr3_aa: ASSLVGGGGQETQY
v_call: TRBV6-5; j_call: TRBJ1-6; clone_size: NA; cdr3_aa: ASNLDTSGNSPLH
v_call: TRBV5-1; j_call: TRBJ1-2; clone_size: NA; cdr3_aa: ASSLGTGGLGYT
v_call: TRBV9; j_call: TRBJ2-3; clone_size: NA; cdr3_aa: ASSVGGGVYTDTQY
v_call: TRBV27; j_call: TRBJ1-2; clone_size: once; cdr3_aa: ASSFLPYRVRGYT
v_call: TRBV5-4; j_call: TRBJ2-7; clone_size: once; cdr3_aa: ASSPGDRGAYEQY
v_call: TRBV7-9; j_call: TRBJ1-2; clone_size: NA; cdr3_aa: ASSQRGFPSYT
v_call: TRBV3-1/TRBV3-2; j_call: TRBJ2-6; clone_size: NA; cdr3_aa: ASSLRGANVLT
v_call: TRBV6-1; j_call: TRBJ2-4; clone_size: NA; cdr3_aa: ASSERGGENIQY
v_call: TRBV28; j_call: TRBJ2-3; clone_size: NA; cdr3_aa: ASSPAGLAGTTDTQY
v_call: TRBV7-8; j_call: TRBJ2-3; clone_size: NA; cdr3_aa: ASSGPRTSGGRSTDTQY
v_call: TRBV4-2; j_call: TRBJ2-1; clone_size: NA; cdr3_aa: ASSQERGFRF
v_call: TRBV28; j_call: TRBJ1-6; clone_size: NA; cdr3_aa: ASSLLSAPPLH
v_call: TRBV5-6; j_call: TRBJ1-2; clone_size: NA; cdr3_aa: ASRRDSGQQGT
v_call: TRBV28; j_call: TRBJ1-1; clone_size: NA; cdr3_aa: ASCGQGRTEAF
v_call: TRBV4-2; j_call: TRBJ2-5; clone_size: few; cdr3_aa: ASSQVVAGPRGTQY
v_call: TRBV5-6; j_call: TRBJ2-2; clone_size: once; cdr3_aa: ASSTGFNTGELF
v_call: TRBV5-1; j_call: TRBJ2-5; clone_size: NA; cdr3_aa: ASSYFGQTSGGQETQY
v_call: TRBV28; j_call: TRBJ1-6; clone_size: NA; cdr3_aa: ASSTRRSSYNSPLH
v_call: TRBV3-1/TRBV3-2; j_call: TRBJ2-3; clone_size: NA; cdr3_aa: ASSQGRDGAGGVDTQY
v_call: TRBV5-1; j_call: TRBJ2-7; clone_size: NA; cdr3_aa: ASSPQTGSSYEQY